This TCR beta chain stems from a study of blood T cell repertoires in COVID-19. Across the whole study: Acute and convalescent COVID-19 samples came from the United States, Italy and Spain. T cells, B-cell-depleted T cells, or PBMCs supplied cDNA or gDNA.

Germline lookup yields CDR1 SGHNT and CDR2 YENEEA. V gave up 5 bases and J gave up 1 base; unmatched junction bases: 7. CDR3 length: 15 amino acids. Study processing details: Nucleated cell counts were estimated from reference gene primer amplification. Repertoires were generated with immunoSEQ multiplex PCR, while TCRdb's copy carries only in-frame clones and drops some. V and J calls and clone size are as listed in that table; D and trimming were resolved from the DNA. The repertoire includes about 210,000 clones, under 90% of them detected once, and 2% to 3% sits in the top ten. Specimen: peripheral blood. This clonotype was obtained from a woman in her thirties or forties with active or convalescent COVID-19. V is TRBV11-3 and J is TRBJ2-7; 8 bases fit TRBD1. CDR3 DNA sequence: TGTGCCAGCAGCCCCGGACAGGGAAGTTCCTACGAGCAGTACTTC. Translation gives CASSPGQGSSYEQYF.